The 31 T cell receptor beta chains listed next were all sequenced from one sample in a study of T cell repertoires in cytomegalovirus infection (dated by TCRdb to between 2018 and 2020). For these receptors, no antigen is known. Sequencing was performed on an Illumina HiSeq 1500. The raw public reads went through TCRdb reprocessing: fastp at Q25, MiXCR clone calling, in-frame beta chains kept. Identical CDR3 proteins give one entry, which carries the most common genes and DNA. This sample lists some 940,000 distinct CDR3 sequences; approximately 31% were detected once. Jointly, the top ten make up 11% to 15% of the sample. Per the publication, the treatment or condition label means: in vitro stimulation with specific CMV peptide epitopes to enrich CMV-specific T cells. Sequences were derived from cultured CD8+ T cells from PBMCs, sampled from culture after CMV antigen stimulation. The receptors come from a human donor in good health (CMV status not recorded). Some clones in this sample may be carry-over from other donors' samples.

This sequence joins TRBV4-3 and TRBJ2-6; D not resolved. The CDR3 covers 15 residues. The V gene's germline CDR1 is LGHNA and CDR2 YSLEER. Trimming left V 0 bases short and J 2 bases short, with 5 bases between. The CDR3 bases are TGCGCCAGCAGCCAAGAACGGGCTGGGGCCAACGTCCTGACTTTC. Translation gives CASSQERAGANVLTF.

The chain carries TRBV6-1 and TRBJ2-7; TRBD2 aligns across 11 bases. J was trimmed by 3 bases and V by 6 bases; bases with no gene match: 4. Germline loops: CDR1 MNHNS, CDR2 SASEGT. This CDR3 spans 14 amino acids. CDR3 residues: CASSTSGGDYEQYV. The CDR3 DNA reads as TGTGCCAGCAGCACTAGCGGGGGCGACTACGAGCAGTACGTC.

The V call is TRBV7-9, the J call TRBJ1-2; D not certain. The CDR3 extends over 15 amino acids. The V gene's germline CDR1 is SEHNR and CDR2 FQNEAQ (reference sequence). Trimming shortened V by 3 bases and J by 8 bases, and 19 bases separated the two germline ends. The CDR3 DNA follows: TGTGCCAGCAGCTTCGGGCAGATAGATTTCCGCGGCTACACCTTC. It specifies CASSFGQIDFRGYTF.

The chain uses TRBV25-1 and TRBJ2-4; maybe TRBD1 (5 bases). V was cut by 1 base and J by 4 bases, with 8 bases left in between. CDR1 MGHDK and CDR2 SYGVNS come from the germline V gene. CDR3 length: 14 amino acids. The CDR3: CASSEWGEKNIQYF. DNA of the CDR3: TGTGCCAGCAGTGAATGGGGCGAAAAAAACATTCAGTACTTC.

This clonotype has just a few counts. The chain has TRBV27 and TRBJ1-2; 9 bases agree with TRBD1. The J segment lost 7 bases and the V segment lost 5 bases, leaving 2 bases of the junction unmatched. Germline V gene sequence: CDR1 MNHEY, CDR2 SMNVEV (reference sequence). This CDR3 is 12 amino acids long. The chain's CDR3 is CASSDRGSGYTF. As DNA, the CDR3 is TGTGCCAGCAGTGACAGGGGGTCTGGCTACACCTTC.

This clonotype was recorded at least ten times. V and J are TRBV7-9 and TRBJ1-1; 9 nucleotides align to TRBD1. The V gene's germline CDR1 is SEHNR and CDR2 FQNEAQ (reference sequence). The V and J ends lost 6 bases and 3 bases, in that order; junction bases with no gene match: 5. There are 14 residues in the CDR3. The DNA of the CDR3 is TGTGCCAGCAGAAAGGACAGGGGTCACACTGAAGCTTTCTTT. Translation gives CASRKDRGHTEAFF. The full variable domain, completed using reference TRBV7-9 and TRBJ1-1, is DTGVSQNPRHKITKRGQNVTFRCDPISEHNRLYWYRQTLGQGPEFLTYFQNEAQLEKSRLLSDRFSAERPKGSFSTLEIQRTEQGDSAMYLCASRKDRGHTEAFFGQGTRLTVV.

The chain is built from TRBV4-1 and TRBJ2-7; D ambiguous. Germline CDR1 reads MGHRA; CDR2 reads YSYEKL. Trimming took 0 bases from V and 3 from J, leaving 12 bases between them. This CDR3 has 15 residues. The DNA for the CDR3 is TGCGCCAGCAGCCAAGAGCTATTTTTGCTCTACGAGCAGTACTTC. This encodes CASSQELFLLYEQYF.

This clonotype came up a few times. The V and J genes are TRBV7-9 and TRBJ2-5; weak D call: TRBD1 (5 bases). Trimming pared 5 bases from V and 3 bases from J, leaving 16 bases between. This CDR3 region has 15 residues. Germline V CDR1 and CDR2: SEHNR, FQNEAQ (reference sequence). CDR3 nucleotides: TGTGCCAGCAGCGACCAGGGCATAATTAAAGAGACCCAGTACTTC. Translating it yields CASSDQGIIKETQYF.

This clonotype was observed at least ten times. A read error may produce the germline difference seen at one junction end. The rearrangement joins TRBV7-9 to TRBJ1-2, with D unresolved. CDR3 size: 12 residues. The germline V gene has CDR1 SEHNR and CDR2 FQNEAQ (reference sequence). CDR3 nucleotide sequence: TGTGCCAGCACCTTAGGCGGAAATGGCTACACCTTC. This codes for CASTLGGNGYTF. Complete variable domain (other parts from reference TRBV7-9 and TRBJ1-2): DTGVSQNPRHKITKRGQNVTFRCDPISEHNRLYWYRQTLGQGPEFLTYFQNEAQLEKSRLLSDRFSAERPKGSFSTLEIQRTEQGDSAMYLCASTLGGNGYTFGSGTRLTVV.

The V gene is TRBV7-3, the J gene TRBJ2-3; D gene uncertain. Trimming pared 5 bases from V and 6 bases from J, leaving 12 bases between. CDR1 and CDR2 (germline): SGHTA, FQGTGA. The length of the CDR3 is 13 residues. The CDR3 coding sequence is TGTGCCAGCAGCGACCTAACCCCCGATACGCAGTATTTT. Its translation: CASSDLTPDTQYF.

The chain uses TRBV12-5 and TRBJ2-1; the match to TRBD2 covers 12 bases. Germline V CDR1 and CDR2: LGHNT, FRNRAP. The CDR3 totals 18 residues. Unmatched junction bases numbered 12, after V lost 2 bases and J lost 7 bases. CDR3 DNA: TGTGCTAGTGGTTTGTTCCGACTAGCGGGGGAGCCTGGGAATGAGCAGTTCTTC. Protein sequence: CASGLFRLAGEPGNEQFF. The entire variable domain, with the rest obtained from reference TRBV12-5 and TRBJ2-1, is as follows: DARVTQTPRHKVTEMGQEVTMRCQPILGHNTVFWYRQTMMQGLELLAYFRNRAPLDDSGMPKDRFSAEMPDATLATLKIQPSEPRDSAVYFCASGLFRLAGEPGNEQFFGPGTRLTVL.

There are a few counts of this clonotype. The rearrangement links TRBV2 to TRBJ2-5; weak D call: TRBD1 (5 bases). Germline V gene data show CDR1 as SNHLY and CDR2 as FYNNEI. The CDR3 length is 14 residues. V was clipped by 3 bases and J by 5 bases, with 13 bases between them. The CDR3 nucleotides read TGTGCCAGCAGTGACAGGGTCTACCCGGAGACCCAGTACTTC. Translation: CASSDRVYPETQYF.

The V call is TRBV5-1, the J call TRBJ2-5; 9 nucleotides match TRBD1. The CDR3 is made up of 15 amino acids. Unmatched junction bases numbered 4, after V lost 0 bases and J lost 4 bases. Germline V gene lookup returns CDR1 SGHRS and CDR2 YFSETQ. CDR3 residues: CASSLADRGRETQYF. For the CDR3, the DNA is TGCGCCAGCAGCTTGGCGGACAGGGGAAGAGAGACCCAGTACTTC. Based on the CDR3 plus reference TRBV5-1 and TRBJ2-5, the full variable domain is KAGVTQTPRYLIKTRGQQVTLSCSPISGHRSVSWYQQTPGQGLQFLFEYFSETQRNKGNFPGRFSGRQFSNSRSEMNVSTLELGDSALYLCASSLADRGRETQYFGPGTRLLVL.

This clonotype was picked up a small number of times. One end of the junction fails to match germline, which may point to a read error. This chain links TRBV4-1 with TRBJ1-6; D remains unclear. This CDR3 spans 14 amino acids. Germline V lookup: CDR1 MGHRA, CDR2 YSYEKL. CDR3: CASSQGQWNSLLHF. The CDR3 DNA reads TGCGCCAGCAGCCAAGGGCAGTGGAATTCACTCCTCCACTTT.

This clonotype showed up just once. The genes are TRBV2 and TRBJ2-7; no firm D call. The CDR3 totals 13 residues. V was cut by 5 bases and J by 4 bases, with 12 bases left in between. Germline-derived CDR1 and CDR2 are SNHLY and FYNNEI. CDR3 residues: CASSRNPRYEQYF. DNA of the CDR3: TGTGCCAGCAGTCGGAACCCCCGATACGAGCAGTACTTC.

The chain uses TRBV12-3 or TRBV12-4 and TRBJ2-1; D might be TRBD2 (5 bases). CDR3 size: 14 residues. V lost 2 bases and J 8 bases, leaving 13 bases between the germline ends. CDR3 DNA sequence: TGTGCCAGCAGTTTAAGTCGGGGAGCTTATGAGCAGTTCTTC. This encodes CASSLSRGAYEQFF.

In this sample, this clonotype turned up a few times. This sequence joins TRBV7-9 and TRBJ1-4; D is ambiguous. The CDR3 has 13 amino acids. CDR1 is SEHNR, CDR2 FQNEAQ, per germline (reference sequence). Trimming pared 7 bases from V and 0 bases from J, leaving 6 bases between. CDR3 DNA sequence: TGTGCCAGCAAGCGGGCAACTAATGAAAAACTGTTTTTT. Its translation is CASKRATNEKLFF.

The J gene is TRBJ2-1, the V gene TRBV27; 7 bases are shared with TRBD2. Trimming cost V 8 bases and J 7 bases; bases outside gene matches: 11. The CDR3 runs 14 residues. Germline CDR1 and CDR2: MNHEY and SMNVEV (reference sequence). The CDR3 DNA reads TGTGCCAGCGGCCATGCGGGGGTAATGAATGAGCAGTTCTTC. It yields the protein CASGHAGVMNEQFF.

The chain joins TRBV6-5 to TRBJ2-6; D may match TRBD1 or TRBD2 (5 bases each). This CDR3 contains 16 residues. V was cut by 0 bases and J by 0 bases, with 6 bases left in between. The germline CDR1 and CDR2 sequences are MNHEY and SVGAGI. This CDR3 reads CASSYSGDSGANVLTF. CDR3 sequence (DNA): TGTGCCAGCAGTTACTCGGGGGACTCTGGGGCCAACGTCCTGACTTTC.

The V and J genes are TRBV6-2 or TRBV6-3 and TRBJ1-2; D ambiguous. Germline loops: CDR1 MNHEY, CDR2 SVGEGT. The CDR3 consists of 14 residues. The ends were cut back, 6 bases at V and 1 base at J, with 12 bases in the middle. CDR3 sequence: CASSYPGYNYGYTF. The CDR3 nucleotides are TGTGCCAGCAGCTATCCGGGATATAACTATGGCTACACCTTC.

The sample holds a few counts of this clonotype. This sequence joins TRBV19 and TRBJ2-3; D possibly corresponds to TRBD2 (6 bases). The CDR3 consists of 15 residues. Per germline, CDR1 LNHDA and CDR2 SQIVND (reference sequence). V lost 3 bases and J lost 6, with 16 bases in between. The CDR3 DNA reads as TGTGCCAGTAGTATTTGGAGCGGGTACAGTGATACGCAGTATTTT. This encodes CASSIWSGYSDTQYF. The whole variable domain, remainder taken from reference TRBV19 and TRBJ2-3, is DGGITQSPKYLFRKEGQNVTLSCEQNLNHDAMYWYRQDPGQGLRLIYYSQIVNDFQKGDIAEGYSVSREKKESFPLTVTSAQKNPTAFYLCASSIWSGYSDTQYFGPGTRLTVL.

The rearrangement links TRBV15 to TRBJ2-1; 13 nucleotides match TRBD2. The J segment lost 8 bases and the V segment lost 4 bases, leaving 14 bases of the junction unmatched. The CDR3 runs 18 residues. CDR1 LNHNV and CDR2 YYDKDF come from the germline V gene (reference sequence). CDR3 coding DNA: TGTGCCACCAGCACCGGGACTAGCGGGGCGGGGGGTGGGGATGAGCAGTTCTTC. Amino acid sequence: CATSTGTSGAGGGDEQFF. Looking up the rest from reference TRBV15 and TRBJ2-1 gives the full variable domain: DAMVIQNPRYQVTQFGKPVTLSCSQTLNHNVMYWYQQKSSQAPKLLFHYYDKDFNNEADTPDNFQSRRPNTSFCFLDIRSPGLGDTAMYLCATSTGTSGAGGGDEQFFGPGTRLTVL.

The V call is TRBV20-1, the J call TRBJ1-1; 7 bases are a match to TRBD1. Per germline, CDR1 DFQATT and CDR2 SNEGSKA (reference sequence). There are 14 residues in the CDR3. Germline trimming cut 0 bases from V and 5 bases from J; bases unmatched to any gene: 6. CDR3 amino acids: CSAREGGGGTEAFF. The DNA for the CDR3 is TGCAGTGCTAGAGAAGGGGGCGGGGGGACTGAAGCTTTCTTT.

The CDR3 loop reads CSWRWGQETQYF. CDR3 coding DNA: TGCAGCTGGCGGTGGGGGCAAGAGACCCAGTACTTC. This chain joins TRBV29-1 and TRBJ2-5; either TRBD1 or TRBD2 may supply D (5 bases each). Trimming left V 8 bases short and J 2 bases short, with 12 bases between. The V gene's germline CDR1 is SQVTM and CDR2 ANQGSEA. This CDR3 region has 12 residues.

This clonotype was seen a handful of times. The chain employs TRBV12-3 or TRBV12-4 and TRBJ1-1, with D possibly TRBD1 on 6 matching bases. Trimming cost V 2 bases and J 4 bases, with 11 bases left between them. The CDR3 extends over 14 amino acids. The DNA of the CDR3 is TGTGCCAGCAGTTTATCAGGGGACGGCACTGAAGCTTTCTTT. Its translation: CASSLSGDGTEAFF.

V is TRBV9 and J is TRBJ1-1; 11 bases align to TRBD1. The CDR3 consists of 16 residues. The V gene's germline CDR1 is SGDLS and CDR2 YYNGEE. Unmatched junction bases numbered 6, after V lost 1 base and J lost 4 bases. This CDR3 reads CASSVLPGQGATEAFF. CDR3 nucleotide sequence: TGTGCCAGCAGCGTACTTCCCGGACAGGGGGCCACTGAAGCTTTCTTT.

The CDR3 here is CASSYYGQALNTEAFF. CDR3 sequence (DNA): TGTGCCAGCAGTTACTACGGACAGGCCTTGAACACTGAAGCTTTCTTT. This chain links TRBV6-6 with TRBJ1-1; 7 nucleotides agree with TRBD1. The CDR3 contains 16 residues. From germline, CDR1 is MNHNY and CDR2 SVGAGI (reference sequence). V lost 1 base to trimming and J lost 0 bases; unmatched junction nucleotides: 5.

The CDR3 region is CASSYSPHTDTYNEQFF. DNA of the CDR3: TGTGCCAGCAGTTACTCCCCACACACGGACACCTACAATGAGCAGTTCTTC. This chain uses TRBV6-5 with TRBJ2-1, with D perhaps TRBD1 (5 bases). V lost 0 bases to trimming and J lost 2 bases, with 14 bases between them. This CDR3 is 17 amino acids long. Germline V gene lookup returns CDR1 MNHEY and CDR2 SVGAGI.

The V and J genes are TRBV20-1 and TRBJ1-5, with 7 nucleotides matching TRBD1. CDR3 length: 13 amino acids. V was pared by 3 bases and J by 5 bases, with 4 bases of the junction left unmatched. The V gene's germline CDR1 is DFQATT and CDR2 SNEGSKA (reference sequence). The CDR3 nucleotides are TGCAGTGCTAGTAGGCAGGGGGATCAGCCCCAGCATTTT. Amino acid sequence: CSASRQGDQPQHF.

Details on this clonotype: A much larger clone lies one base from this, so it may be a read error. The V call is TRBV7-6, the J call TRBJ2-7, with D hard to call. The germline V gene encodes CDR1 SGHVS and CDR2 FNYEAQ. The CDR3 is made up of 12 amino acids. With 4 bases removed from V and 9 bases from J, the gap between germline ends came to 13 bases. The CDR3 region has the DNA TGTGCCAGCAGCTCCAGGTACGACGTGCAGTACTTC. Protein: CASSSRYDVQYF.

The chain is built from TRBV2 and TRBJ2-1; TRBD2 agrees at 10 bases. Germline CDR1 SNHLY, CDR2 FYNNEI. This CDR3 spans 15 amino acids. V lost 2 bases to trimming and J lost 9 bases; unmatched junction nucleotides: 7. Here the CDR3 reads CASSESSGGAIEQFF. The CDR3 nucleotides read TGTGCCAGCAGTGAATCGAGCGGGGGGGCTATTGAGCAGTTCTTC.